This T cell receptor beta chain was profiled in a study of cytomegalovirus exposure and HLA in healthy donors. Study outcomes and limitations: In vitro experiments confirmed that a few CMV-associated chains were specific for CMV antigens. The study labeled 150 to 200 TCR beta chains cytomegalovirus-associated. The classifier, whose performance was assessed in both the original and validation cohorts, reportedly diagnosed cytomegalovirus status with high specificity and sensitivity.

After removal of 3 bases from V and 2 bases from J, the junction contained 10 bases not matched to a gene. Germline values: CDR1 SGHAT, CDR2 FQNNGV. The CDR3 is 16 residues long. A word on this clone: Its specificity is not known.

Sequencing used immunoSEQ multiplex PCR; TCRdb keeps in-frame clones, though not all of them. In the table there are approximately 200,000 clones, around four fifths of which are singletons. What was sequenced was PBMCs. The receptor's source is a young man in good health and CMV-seropositive. V and J are TRBV11-2 and TRBJ2-7; 7 positions agree with TRBD1. The CDR3 loop is CASSLGSGQITYEQYF. As DNA, the CDR3 is TGTGCCAGCAGCTTGGGCTCGGGACAGATAACCTACGAGCAGTACTTC. The variable domain in full, completed from reference TRBV11-2 and TRBJ2-7, reads EAGVAQSPRYKIIEKRQSVAFWCNPISGHATLYWYQQILGQGPKLLIQFQNNGVVDDSQLPKDRFSAERLKGVDSTLKIQPAKLEDSAVYLCASSLGSGQITYEQYFGPGTRLTVT.